The sample holds one count of the clone carrying this T cell receptor (beta chain). It was with a sample-barcoded 5' primer and a J-beta primer mix that a second PCR of roughly 6 to 12 cycles was run. In TCRdb, the 5' RACE reads were re-called with MiXCR into one record per CDR3 protein. The profile shows hundreds of thousands of distinct CDR3 sequences, more than 50% of them singletons. These data come from a study of blood T cells in healthy people across ages. The CDR3 length is 16 residues. Germline loops: CDR1 DFQATT, CDR2 SNEGSKA (reference sequence). V shed 0 bases, J shed 2 bases, and the junction held 5 bases outside the gene matches.

Sequenced material: blood. This chain connects TRBV20-1 to TRBJ2-1; 9 nucleotides line up with TRBD2. The origin of this receptor is a man between 35 and 55 years old in good health. The DNA of the CDR3 is TGCAGTGCTAGAGAAAATAGCGGGAGTACCTACAATGAGCAGTTCTTC. Residues: CSARENSGSTYNEQFF.